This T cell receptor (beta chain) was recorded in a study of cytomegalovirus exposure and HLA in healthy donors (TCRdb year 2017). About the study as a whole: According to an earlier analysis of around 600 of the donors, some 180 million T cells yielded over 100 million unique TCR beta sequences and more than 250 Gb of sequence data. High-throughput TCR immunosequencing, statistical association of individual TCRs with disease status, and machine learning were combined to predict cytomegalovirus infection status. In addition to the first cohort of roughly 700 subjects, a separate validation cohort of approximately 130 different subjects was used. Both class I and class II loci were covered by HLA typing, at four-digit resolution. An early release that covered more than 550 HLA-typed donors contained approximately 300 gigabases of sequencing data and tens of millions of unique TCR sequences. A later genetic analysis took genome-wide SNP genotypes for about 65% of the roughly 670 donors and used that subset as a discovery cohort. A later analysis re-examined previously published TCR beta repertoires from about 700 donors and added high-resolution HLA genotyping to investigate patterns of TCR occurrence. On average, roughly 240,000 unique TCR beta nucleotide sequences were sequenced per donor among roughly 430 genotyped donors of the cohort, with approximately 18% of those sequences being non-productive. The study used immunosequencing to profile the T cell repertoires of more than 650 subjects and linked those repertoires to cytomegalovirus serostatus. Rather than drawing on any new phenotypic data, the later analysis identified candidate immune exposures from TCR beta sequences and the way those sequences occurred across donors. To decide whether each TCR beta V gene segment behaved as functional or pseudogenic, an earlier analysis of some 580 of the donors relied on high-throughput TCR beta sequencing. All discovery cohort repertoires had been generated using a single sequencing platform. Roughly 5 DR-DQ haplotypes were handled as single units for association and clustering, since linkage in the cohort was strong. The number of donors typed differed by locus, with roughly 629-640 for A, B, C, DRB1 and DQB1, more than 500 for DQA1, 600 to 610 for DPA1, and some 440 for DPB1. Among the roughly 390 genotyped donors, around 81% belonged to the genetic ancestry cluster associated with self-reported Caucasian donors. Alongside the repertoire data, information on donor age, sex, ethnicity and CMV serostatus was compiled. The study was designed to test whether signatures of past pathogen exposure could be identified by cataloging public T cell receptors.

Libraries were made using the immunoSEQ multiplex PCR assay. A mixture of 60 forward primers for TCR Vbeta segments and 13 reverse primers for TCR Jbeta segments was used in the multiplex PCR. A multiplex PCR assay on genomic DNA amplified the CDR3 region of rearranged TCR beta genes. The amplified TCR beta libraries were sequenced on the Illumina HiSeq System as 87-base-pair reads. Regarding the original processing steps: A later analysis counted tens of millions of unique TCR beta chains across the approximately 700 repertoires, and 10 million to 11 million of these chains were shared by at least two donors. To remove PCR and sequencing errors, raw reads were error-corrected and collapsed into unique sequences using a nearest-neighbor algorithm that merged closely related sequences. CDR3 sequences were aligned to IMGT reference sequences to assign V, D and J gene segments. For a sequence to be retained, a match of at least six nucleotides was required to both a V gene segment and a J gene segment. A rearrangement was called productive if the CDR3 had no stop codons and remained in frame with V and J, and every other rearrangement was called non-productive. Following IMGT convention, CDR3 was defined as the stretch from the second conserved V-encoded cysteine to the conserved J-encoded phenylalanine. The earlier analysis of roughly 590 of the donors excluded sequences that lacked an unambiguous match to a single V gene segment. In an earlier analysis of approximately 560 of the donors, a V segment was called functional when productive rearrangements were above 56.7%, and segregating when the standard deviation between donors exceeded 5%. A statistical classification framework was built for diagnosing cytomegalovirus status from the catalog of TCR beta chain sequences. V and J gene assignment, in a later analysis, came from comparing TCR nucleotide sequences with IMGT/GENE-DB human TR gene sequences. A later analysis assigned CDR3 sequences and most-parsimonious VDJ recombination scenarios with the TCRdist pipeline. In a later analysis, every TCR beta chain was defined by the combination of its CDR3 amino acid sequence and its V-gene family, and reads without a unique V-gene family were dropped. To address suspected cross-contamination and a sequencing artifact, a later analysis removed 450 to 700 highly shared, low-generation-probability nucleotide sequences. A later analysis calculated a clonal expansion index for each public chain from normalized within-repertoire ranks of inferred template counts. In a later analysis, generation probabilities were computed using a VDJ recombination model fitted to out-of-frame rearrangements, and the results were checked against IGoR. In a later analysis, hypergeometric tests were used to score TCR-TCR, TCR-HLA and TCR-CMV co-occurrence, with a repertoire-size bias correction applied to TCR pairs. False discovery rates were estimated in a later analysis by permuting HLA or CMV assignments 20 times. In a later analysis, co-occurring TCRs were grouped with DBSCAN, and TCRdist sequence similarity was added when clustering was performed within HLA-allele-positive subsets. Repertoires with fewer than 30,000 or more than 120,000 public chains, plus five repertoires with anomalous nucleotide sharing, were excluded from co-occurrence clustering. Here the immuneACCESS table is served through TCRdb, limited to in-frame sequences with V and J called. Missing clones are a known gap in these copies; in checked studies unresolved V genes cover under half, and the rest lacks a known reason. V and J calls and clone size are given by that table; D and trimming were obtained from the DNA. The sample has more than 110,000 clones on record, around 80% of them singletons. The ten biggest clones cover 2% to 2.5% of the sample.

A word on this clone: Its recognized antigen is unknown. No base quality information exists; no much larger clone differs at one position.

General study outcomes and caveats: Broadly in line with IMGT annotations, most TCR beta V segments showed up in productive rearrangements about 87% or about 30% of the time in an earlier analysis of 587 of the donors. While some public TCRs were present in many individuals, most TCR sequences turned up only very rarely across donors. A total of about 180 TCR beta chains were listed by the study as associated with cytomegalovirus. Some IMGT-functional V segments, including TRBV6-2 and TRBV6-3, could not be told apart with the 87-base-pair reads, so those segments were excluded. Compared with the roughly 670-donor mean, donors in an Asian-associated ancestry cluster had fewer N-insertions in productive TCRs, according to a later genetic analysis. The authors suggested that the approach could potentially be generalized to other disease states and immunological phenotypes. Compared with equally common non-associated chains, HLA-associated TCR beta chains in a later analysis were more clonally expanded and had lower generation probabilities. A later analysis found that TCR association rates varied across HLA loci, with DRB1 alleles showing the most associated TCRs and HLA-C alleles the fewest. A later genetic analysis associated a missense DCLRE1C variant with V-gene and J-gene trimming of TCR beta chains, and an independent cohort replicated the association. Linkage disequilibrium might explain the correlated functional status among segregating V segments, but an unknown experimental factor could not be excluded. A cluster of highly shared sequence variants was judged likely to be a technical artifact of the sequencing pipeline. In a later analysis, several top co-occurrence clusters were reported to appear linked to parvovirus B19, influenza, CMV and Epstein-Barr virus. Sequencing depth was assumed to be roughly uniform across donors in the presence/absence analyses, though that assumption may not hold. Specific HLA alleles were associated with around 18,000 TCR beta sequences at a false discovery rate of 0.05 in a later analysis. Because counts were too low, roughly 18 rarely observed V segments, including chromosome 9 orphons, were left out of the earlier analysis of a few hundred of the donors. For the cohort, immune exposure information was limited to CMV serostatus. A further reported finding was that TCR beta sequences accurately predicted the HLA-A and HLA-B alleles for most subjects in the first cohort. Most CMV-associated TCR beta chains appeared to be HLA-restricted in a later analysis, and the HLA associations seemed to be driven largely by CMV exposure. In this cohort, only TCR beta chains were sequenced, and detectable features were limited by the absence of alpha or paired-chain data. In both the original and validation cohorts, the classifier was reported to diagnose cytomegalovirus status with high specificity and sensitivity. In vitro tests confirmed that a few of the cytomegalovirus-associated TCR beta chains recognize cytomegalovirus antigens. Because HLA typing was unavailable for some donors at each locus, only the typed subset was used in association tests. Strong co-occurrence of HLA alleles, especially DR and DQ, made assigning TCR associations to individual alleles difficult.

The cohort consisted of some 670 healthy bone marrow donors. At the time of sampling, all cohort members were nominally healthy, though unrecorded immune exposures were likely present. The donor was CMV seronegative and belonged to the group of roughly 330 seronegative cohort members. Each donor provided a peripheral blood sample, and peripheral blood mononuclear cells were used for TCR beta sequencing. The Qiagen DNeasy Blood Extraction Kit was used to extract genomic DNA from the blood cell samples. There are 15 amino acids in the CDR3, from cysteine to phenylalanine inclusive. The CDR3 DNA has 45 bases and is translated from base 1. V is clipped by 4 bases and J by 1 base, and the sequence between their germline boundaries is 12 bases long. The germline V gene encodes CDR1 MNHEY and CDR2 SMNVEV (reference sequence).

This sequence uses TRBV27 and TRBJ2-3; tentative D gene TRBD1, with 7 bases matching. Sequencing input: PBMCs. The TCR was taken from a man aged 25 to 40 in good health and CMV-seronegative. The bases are TGTGCCAGCAGTTATGGCAGGGGGGGCACAGATACGCAGTATTTT. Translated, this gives CASSYGRGGTDTQYF.